This T cell receptor beta chain was retrieved from a study of tumor and adjacent non-tumor tissue in lung cancer. For this clonotype: Its antigen remains unidentified.

Findings and caveats of the study: Tumor repertoires had a smaller top 100 clone share than normal lung.

The germline CDR1 and CDR2 sequences are SQVTM and ANQGSEA. The CDR3 is 11 amino acids. TCRbeta libraries were built with three rounds of nested PCR, modified from ARM-PCR. TCRdb re-analysed the multiplex PCR reads in MiXCR, keeping a single row per CDR3 protein. The table shows over 40,000 distinct CDR3 sequences, with 70% to 80% occurring only once. The template was RNA from unsorted bulk tissue. More than 3 cm separated this lung sample from the edge of the tumor. Newly diagnosed lung cancer patients had thoracic surgery in China, August–late 2014, without prior chemotherapy. V usage is TRBV29-1 and J usage is TRBJ2-5; D ambiguous. Sequencing was performed on distant non-tumor lung tissue. The TCR was taken from a woman aged 60-75 years with non-small cell lung cancer. CDR3 sequence (DNA): TGCACGGTTGAAAAGGGCGAGACCCAGTACTTC. Translation gives CTVEKGETQYF.